A single sample is the source of the 27 T cell receptor beta chains below, sequenced in a study of shared clonotypes between healthy human individuals. TCRdb's table, derived via immunoSEQ multiplex PCR, lists solely in-frame clones and lacks some. The table has 600,000 to 750,000 clones, 55% to 80% seen once. Material: memory CD4+ T cells sorted from blood. The subset was: CD45RA-negative fraction. The receptors stem from a young woman in good health.

The chain uses TRBV5-1 and TRBJ2-7, with D possibly being TRBD2 (5 bases). V lost 0 bases to trimming and J lost 6 bases, with 10 bases between them. Germline assignment: CDR1 SGHRS and CDR2 YFSETQ. The CDR3 covers 13 residues. CDR3 nucleotides: TGCGCCAGCAGCTTGGCTTCGGGGAGCGAGCAGTACTTC. This encodes CASSLASGSEQYF.

CDR3 sequence reads: CASSESLLAGANTGELFF. The CDR3 coding sequence is TGCGCCAGCAGTGAGAGTTTACTAGCGGGAGCGAACACCGGGGAGCTGTTTTTT. The V gene is TRBV10-1, the J gene TRBJ2-2; 11 nucleotides agree with TRBD2. The CDR3 has 18 amino acids. Germline CDR1 and CDR2: WNHNN and SYGVQD (reference sequence). With 2 bases clipped from V and 0 bases from J, the junction kept 5 bases outside the gene matches.

The genes are TRBV28 and TRBJ2-3; possible D gene TRBD1, 5 bases. Germline V CDR1 and CDR2: MDHEN, SYDVKM. V was pared by 4 bases and J by 7 bases, with 21 bases between. This CDR3 is built from 16 residues. CDR3 in DNA: TGTGCCAGCAGTTCCCCATCCACTATACAGGTTTATACGCAGTATTTT. It codes for CASSSPSTIQVYTQYF.

The rearrangement links TRBV5-1 to TRBJ2-3; D gene unclear. The length of the CDR3 is 15 residues. Germline CDR1 SGHRS, CDR2 YFSETQ. Trimming took off 1 base at V and 0 bases at J, with 9 bases between the two ends. As DNA, the CDR3 is TGCGCCAGCAGCTTGTTCGCCGGGAGCACAGATACGCAGTATTTT. It codes for CASSLFAGSTDTQYF.

The genes are TRBV28 and TRBJ1-5, with TRBD1 matching 8 bases. Germline trimming cut 1 base from V and 3 bases from J; bases unmatched to any gene: 5. The CDR3 length is 16 residues. Germline V gene lookup returns CDR1 MDHEN and CDR2 SYDVKM. The CDR3 nucleotides read TGTGCCAGCAGTTTATCACAGGGGGTGCACAATCAGCCCCAGCATTTT. Protein: CASSLSQGVHNQPQHF.

In this sample, this clone turned up once. This sequence joins TRBV5-1 and TRBJ1-5; D gene uncertain. Germline V gene data show CDR1 as SGHRS and CDR2 as YFSETQ. The CDR3 runs 15 residues. V lost 0 bases, J lost 3 bases, and 10 bases lay in between. CDR3 sequence (DNA): TGCGCCAGCAGCTTGGACAGTAGTTTCAATCAGCCCCAGCATTTT. It codes for CASSLDSSFNQPQHF.

The genes are TRBV11-1 and TRBJ2-5; D perhaps matches TRBD1 (5 bases). The DNA end is more similar to TRBJ2-7, so the J call may be wrong. Germline CDR1 SGHAT, CDR2 FQDESV (reference sequence). The CDR3 spans 14 residues. CDR3 sequence: CASSLRQPLDEQYF. The CDR3, as DNA: TGTGCCAGCAGCTTACGACAGCCGTTGGACGAGCAGTACTTC.

The chain links TRBV15 to TRBJ1-5, with TRBD1 identical over 7 bases. The germline gives CDR1 LNHNV, CDR2 YYDKDF (reference sequence). CDR3 length: 15 amino acids. V dropped 0 bases and J dropped 6; count of bases not matched to a gene: 5. The CDR3 here is CATSRDPGGLQPQHF. Here the CDR3 DNA reads TGTGCCACCAGCAGAGACCCAGGGGGGCTTCAGCCCCAGCATTTT.

V is TRBV2 and J is TRBJ2-7, with a tentative D call TRBD1 (6 bases). The V gene lost 4 bases and the J gene lost 5 bases, with 18 bases spanning the gap. CDR1 and CDR2 (germline): SNHLY, FYNNEI. The CDR3 totals 15 residues. CDR3 sequence reads: CASSGARGADHEQYF. The DNA for the CDR3 is TGTGCCAGCAGTGGGGCCAGGGGAGCCGACCACGAGCAGTACTTC. The full variable domain, completed using reference TRBV2 and TRBJ2-7, is EPEVTQTPSHQVTQMGQEVILRCVPISNHLYFYWYRQILGQKVEFLVSFYNNEISEKSEIFDDQFSVERPDGSNFTLKIRSTKLEDSAMYFCASSGARGADHEQYFGPGTRLTVT.

This clone was recorded a few times. This rearrangement joins TRBV7-8 to TRBJ2-6; 7 bases match TRBD2. The V gene's germline CDR1 is SGHVS and CDR2 FQNEAQ. There are 19 residues in the CDR3. V dropped 5 bases and J dropped 4; count of bases not matched to a gene: 17. CDR3 in amino acids: CASSPRPLADAPGANVLTF. The CDR3 DNA reads as TGTGCCAGCAGCCCCCGTCCTCTAGCGGACGCTCCGGGGGCCAACGTCCTGACTTTC.

Points on this clone: This sequence may be a read error, since a much larger clone differs from it by one base. This CDR3 is also generated by other DNA sequences in the sample. The chain recombines TRBV5-1 with TRBJ2-3; maybe TRBD1 (5 bases). Looked up from germline, CDR1 is SGHRS and CDR2 is YFSETQ. The CDR3 totals 16 residues. V lost 2 bases to trimming and J lost 0 bases, with 13 bases between them. The CDR3 loop is CASSLGQGASTDTQYF. The CDR3, as DNA: TGCGCCAGCAGCTTAGGTCAAGGGGCTAGCACAGATACGCAGTATTTT.

The table lists this clone with a few counts. This sequence joins TRBV29-1 and TRBJ1-1, with 8 bases aligning to TRBD1. The length of the CDR3 is 14 residues. The germline CDR1 and CDR2 sequences are SQVTM and ANQGSEA. The CDR3 loop is CSGAGGTGNTEAFF. The CDR3 coding sequence is TGCAGTGGTGCAGGGGGCACTGGGAACACTGAAGCTTTCTTT.

The chain carries TRBV28 and TRBJ2-3, with 8 bases matching TRBD2. J was trimmed by 6 bases and V by 6 bases; bases with no gene match: 8. The germline V gene encodes CDR1 MDHEN and CDR2 SYDVKM. The CDR3 extends over 14 amino acids. CDR3 amino acids: CASRPGTSKDTQYF. The DNA for the CDR3 is TGTGCCAGCAGGCCCGGGACTAGTAAGGATACGCAGTATTTT.

The chain has TRBV28 and TRBJ2-7; TRBD2 aligns across 14 bases. J gave up 6 bases and V 4 bases, and 8 bases lay outside the gene matches. Germline V gives CDR1 MDHEN, CDR2 SYDVKM. This CDR3 spans 16 amino acids. CDR3 sequence: CASSSSGTSGRAEQYF. Here the CDR3 DNA reads TGTGCCAGCAGTTCCTCCGGGACTAGCGGGAGAGCCGAGCAGTACTTC.

V usage is TRBV28 and J usage is TRBJ2-6; D could derive from TRBD1 or TRBD2 (5 bases each). The germline CDR1 and CDR2 sequences are MDHEN and SYDVKM. This CDR3 has 16 residues. CDR3 residues: CAAGTAWTTGANVLTF. The DNA of the CDR3 is TGTGCAGCCGGGACCGCATGGACAACTGGGGCCAACGTCCTGACTTTC. The full variable domain, with the rest looked up from reference TRBV28 and TRBJ2-6, is DVKVTQSSRYLVKRTGEKVFLECVQDMDHENMFWYRQDPGLGLRLIYFSYDVKMKEKGDIPEGYSVSREKKERFSLILESASTNQTSMYLCAAGTAWTTGANVLTFGAGSRLTVL.

This chain links TRBV21-1 with TRBJ2-7; the tabulated D call, TRBD2, remains unverified against the DNA. TRBV21-1 is a known pseudogene. The CDR3 is made up of 16 amino acids. In nucleotides, the CDR3 is TGTGCCAGCAGCAAAGAGATGCGGGACGAAACCTACGAGCAGTACTTC. Protein sequence: CASSKEMRDETYEQYF.

This chain links TRBV2 with TRBJ1-2; a possible D gene is TRBD1 (6 bases). The ends were cut back, 7 bases at V and 3 bases at J, with 9 bases in the middle. From germline, CDR1 is SNHLY and CDR2 FYNNEI. The CDR3 extends over 12 amino acids. CDR3 nucleotide sequence: TGTGCCAGCATGGGGGGCTACTATGGCTACACCTTC. It is translated as CASMGGYYGYTF.

The rearrangement joins TRBV7-8 to TRBJ2-3; either TRBD1 or TRBD2 may supply D (5 bases each). CDR3 length equals 16 residues. Germline V gene sequence: CDR1 SGHVS, CDR2 FQNEAQ. The germline V and J ends were trimmed by 1 base and 0 bases, with 11 bases remaining between them. CDR3 sequence: CASSLVNGASTDTQYF. The CDR3 nucleotides read TGTGCCAGCAGCTTAGTTAACGGGGCGAGCACAGATACGCAGTATTTT. The variable domain in full, with the rest retrieved from reference TRBV7-8 and TRBJ2-3, is GAGVSQSPRYKVAKRGQDVALRCDPISGHVSLFWYQQALGQGPEFLTYFQNEAQLDKSGLPSDRFFAERPEGSVSTLKIQRTQQEDSAVYLCASSLVNGASTDTQYFGPGTRLTVL.

The V gene is TRBV6-1, the J gene TRBJ1-4; the D is unclear. Germline lookup yields CDR1 MNHNS and CDR2 SASEGT. The CDR3 spans 18 residues. V lost 3 bases to trimming and J lost 5 bases, with 22 bases between them. CDR3 protein: CASSDSSPPAHQNEKLFF. CDR3 in DNA: TGTGCCAGCAGTGATAGTTCCCCTCCGGCGCACCAGAATGAAAAACTGTTTTTT.

The V gene is TRBV9, the J gene TRBJ2-1; TRBD2 matches at 13 bases. This CDR3 spans 15 amino acids. Germline trimming cut 3 bases from V and 5 bases from J; bases unmatched to any gene: 2. Germline-derived CDR1 and CDR2 are SGDLS and YYNGEE. The CDR3, as DNA: TGTGCCAGCAGCGGGGGACTAGCGGGAAACAATGAGCAGTTCTTC. Its protein product is CASSGGLAGNNEQFF.

This chain links TRBV5-6 with TRBJ1-5; D perhaps matches TRBD1 (5 bases). CDR3 length: 17 residues. The V gene's germline CDR1 is SGHDT and CDR2 YYEEEE. V was pared by 1 base and J by 3 bases, with 17 bases between. The CDR3 loop reads CASSLYDSMRDNQPQHF. The CDR3 DNA follows: TGTGCCAGCAGCTTGTACGACAGCATGAGGGACAATCAGCCCCAGCATTTT.

The J gene is TRBJ1-5, the V gene TRBV2; TRBD1 matches at 11 bases. Trimming removed 7 bases from V and 6 bases from J; junction bases left unmatched: 8. CDR1 and CDR2 (germline): SNHLY, FYNNEI. CDR3 size: 15 residues. CDR3 sequence reads: CASMGTGGSGQPQHF. In nucleotides, the CDR3 is TGTGCCAGCATGGGGACAGGGGGATCAGGTCAGCCCCAGCATTTT. Supplemented by reference TRBV2 and TRBJ1-5, the full variable domain reads EPEVTQTPSHQVTQMGQEVILRCVPISNHLYFYWYRQILGQKVEFLVSFYNNEISEKSEIFDDQFSVERPDGSNFTLKIRSTKLEDSAMYFCASMGTGGSGQPQHFGDGTRLSIL.

V gene TRBV5-8 combines with J gene TRBJ1-2, with D perhaps TRBD1 (5 bases). This CDR3 is built from 15 residues. CDR1 and CDR2 from the germline V gene are SGHTS and YDEGEE. V lost 0 bases and J lost 4, with 13 bases in between. CDR3 amino acids: CASSLASGGSYGYTF. The CDR3 coding sequence is TGTGCCAGCAGCTTGGCCTCGGGGGGAAGCTATGGCTACACCTTC.

About this clone: A far larger clone is just one base off, so this is likely a read error. This sample also contains other DNA sequences that code for the same CDR3. The chain carries TRBV5-1 and TRBJ1-2, with 7 bases identical to TRBD1. Germline CDR1 and CDR2: SGHRS and YFSETQ. The length of the CDR3 is 13 residues. Trimming cost V 4 bases and J 1 base; bases outside gene matches: 1. CDR3 region: CASSRDSNYGYTF. CDR3 DNA: TGCGCCAGCAGCCGGGACAGTAACTATGGCTACACCTTC.

The chain couples TRBV5-1 to TRBJ1-2; D unclear. V lost 3 bases and J 8 bases, leaving 8 bases between the germline ends. Germline values: CDR1 SGHRS, CDR2 YFSETQ. The CDR3 totals 11 residues. The DNA of the CDR3 is TGCGCCAGCAGCTCCCCGGACGGCTACACCTTC. Its translation: CASSSPDGYTF.

The CDR3 nucleotides read TGTGCCAGCAGAGAATCGGGGAACACTGAAGCTTTCTTT. Its translation is CASRESGNTEAFF. V gene TRBV6-6 combines with J gene TRBJ1-1; D gene ambiguous. Germline V gene data show CDR1 as MNHNY and CDR2 as SVGAGI (reference sequence). The CDR3 extends over 13 amino acids. The germline V and J ends were trimmed by 6 bases and 1 base, with 9 bases remaining between them.

This chain connects TRBV5-1 to TRBJ1-2, with D possibly matching TRBD1 (6 bases). The CDR3 spans 19 residues. Germline CDR1 is SGHRS and CDR2 is YFSETQ. The V end lost 4 bases, the J end lost 0 bases, and 25 bases lay between the germline ends. The CDR3 here is CASSRRGAASQLTNYGYTF. The CDR3 nucleotides are TGCGCCAGCAGCCGAAGGGGGGCCGCCTCCCAGCTAACTAACTATGGCTACACCTTC.